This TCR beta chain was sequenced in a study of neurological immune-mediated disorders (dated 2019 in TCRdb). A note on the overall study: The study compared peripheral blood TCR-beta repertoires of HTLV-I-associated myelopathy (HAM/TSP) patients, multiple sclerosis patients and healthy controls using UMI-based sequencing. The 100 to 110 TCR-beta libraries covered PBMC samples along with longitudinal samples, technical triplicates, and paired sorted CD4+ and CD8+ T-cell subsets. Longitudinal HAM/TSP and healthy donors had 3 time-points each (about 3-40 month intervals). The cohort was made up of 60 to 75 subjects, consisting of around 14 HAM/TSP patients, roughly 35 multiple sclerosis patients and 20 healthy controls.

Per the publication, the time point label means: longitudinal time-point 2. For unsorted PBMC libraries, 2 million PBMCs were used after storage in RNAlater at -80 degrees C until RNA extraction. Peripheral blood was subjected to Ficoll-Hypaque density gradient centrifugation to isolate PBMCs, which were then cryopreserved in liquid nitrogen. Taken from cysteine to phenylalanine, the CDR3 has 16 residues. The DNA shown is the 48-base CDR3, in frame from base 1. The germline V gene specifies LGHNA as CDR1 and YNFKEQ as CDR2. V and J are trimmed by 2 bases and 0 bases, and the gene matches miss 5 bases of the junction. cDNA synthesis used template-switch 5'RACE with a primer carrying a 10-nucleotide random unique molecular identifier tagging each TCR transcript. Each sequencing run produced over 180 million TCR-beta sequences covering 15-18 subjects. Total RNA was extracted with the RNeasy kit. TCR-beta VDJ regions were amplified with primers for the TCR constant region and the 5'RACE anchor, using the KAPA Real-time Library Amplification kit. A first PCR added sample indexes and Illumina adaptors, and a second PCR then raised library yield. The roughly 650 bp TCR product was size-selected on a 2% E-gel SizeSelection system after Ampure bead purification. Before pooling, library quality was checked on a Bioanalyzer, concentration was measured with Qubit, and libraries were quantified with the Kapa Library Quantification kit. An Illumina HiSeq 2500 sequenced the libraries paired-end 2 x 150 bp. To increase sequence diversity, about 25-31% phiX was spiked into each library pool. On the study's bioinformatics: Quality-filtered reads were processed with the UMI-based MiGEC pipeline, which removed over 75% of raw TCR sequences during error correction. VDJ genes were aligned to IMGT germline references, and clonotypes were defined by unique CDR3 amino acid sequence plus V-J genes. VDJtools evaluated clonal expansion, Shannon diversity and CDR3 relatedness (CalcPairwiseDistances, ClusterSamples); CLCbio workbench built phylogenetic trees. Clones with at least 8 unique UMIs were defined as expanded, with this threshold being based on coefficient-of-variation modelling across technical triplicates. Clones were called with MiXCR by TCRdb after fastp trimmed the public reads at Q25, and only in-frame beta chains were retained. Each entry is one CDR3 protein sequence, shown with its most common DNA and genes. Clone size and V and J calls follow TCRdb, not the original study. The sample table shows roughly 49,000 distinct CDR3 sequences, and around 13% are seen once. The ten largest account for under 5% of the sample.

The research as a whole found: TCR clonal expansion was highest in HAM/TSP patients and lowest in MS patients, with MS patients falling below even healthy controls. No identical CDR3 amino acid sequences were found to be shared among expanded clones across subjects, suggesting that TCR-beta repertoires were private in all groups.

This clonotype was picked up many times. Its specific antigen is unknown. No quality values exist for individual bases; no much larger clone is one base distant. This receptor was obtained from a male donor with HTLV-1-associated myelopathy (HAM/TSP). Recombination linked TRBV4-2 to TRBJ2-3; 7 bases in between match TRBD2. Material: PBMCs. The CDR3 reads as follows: CASSQFRGGSTDTQYF. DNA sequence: TGTGCCAGCAGCCAATTCCGCGGGGGTAGCACAGATACGCAGTATTTT.